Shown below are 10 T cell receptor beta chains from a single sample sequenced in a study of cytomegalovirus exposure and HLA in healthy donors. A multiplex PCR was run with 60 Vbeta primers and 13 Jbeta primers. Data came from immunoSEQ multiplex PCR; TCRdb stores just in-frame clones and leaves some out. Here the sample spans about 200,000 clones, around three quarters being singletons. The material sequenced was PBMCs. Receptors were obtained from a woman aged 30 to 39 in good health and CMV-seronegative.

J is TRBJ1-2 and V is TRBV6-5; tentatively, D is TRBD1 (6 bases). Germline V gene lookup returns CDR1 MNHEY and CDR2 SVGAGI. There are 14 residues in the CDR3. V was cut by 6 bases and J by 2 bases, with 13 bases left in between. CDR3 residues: CASRDTGQNYGYTF. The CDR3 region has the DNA TGTGCCAGCAGAGACACCGGACAGAACTATGGCTACACCTTC.

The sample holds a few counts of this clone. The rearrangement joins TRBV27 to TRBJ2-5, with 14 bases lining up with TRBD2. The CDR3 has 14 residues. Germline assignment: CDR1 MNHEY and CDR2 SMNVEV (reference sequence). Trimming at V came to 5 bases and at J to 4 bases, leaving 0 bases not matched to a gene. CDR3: CASSGLAGGETQYF. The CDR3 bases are TGTGCCAGCAGTGGACTAGCGGGAGGAGAGACCCAGTACTTC.

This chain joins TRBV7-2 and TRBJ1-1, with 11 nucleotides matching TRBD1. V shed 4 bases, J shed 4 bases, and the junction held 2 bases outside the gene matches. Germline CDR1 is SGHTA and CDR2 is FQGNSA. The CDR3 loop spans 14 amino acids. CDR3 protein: CASSSGTGGTEAFF. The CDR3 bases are TGTGCCAGCAGCTCCGGGACAGGGGGCACTGAAGCTTTCTTT.

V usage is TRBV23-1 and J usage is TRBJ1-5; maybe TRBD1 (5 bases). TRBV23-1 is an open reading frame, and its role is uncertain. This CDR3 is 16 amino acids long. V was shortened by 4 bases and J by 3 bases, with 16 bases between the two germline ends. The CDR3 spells CASSPEDNRSNQPQHF. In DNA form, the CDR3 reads TGCGCCAGCAGTCCAGAGGACAACAGATCCAATCAGCCCCAGCATTTT.

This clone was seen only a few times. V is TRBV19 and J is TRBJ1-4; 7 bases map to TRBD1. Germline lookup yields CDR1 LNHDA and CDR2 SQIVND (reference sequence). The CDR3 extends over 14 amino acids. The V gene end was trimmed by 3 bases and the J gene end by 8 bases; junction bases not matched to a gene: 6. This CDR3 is CASSMGRGVEKLFF. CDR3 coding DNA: TGTGCCAGTAGTATGGGCAGGGGGGTGGAAAAACTGTTTTTT.

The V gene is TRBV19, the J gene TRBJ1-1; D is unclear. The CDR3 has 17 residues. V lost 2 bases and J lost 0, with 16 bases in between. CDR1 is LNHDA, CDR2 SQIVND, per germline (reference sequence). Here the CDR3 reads CASSIIVRRGMNTEAFF. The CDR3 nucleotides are TGTGCCAGTAGTATAATAGTGAGACGGGGAATGAACACTGAAGCTTTCTTT.

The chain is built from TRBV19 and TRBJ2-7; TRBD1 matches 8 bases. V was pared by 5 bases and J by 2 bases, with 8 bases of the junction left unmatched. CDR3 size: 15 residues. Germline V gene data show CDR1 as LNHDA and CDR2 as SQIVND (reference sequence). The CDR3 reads CASSPQTRGPYEQYF. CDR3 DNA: TGTGCCAGTAGTCCCCAGACCAGGGGGCCCTACGAGCAGTACTTC. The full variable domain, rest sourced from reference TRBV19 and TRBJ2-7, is DGGITQSPKYLFRKEGQNVTLSCEQNLNHDAMYWYRQDPGQGLRLIYYSQIVNDFQKGDIAEGYSVSREKKESFPLTVTSAQKNPTAFYLCASSPQTRGPYEQYFGPGTRLTVT.

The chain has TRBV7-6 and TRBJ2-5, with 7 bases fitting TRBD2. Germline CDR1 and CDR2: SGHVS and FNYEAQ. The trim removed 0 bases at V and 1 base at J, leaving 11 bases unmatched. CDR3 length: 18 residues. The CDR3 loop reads CASSLAETSLPIQETQYF. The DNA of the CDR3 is TGTGCCAGCAGCTTAGCAGAGACTAGCCTTCCGATCCAAGAGACCCAGTACTTC.

For the CDR3, the DNA is TGTGCCAGCAGCGCTTGGGACAGGGATGGAGGGAACACTGAAGCTTTCTTT. This translates into CASSAWDRDGGNTEAFF. V and J are TRBV9 and TRBJ1-1, with TRBD1 matching over 9 bases. CDR1 is SGDLS, CDR2 YYNGEE, per germline. Trimming at V came to 3 bases and at J to 1 base, leaving 10 bases not matched to a gene. This CDR3 contains 17 residues.

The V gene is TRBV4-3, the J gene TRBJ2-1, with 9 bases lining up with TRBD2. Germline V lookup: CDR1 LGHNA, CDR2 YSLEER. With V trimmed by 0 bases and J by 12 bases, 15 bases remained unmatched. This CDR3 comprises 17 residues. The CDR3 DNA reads TGCGCCAGCAGCCAAGATCGGCCGGGACTAGCAATTTCTGGGCAGTTCTTC. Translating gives CASSQDRPGLAISGQFF.